This T cell receptor beta chain was retrieved from a study of T cells in women clearing cervical HPV infection. Study details: Women with histologically confirmed HPV16-related CIN3 or worse, 2 with invasive cancer, served as cases. Case blood was drawn when the lesion was first found; control blood after infection became undetectable.

In regard to this clone: Its specificity is unknown. The sequenced fragment ends 3 residues before the CDR3 boundary, so the rest is inferred from the germline J gene.

General study points: Controls had more TRBV6-7 (approximately 0.16%) than cases (about 0.11%).

All participants had a single incident cervical HPV16 infection, and prevalent HPV16 infections were excluded. Germline V lookup: CDR1 GTSNPN, CDR2 SVGIG (reference sequence). J gave up 3 bases and V 2 bases, and 20 bases lay outside the gene matches. The CDR3 has 21 residues. Some clones are missing from TCRdb's copy, which holds only in-frame ones; the method was immunoSEQ multiplex PCR. The table lists about 20,000 clones. The rearrangement uses TRBV30 and TRBJ2-6, with 9 bases lining up with TRBD1. The specimen sequenced was blood buffy coat. The receptor comes from a woman between 18 and 69 years old with a cervical HPV16 infection that either progressed to CIN3+ or cleared (not recorded which). The CDR3 DNA, read in part, is TGTGCCTGGAGTATTCGAGGACTAAACAGGGGGCGCTTCGGTGGGGCCAACGTC. This sequence encodes CAWSIRGLNRGRFGGANV. The complete CDR3 protein is CAWSIRGLNRGRFGGANVLTF.